This paragraph reports one T cell receptor (beta chain). The antigen remains unidentified. TCRdb reworked the 5' RACE reads into one entry per CDR3 protein, no DNA. The specimen's table records approximately 400,000 distinct CDR3 sequences. The source of the sample is a study of monozygotic twins with inflammatory bowel disease. The CDR3 has 16 amino acids. In germline, CDR1 is ENHRY, CDR2 SYGVKD. Findings and caveats of the study: Concordance status among twins (concordant versus discordant) showed no link to repertoire similarity, possibly from limited power.

V and J are TRBV10-3 and TRBJ2-2; TCRdb outputs TRBD2, but without DNA this stays unchecked. What was sequenced was blood. The source is a human donor with ulcerative colitis or Crohn's disease, or a healthy co-twin of an affected twin (not recorded which). The chain's CDR3 is CAIPDSPGRDTGELFF.